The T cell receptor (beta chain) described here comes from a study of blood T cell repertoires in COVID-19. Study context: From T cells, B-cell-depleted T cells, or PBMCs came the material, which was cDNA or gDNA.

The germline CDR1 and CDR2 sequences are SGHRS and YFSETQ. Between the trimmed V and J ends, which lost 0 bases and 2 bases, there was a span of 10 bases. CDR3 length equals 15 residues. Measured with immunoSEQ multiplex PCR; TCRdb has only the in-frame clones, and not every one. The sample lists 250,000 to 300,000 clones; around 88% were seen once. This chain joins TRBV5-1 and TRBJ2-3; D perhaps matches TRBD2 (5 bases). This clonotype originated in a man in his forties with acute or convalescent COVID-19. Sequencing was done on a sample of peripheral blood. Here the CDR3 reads CASSLAGSHTDTQYF. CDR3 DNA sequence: TGCGCCAGCAGCTTGGCGGGGTCTCACACAGATACGCAGTATTTT.